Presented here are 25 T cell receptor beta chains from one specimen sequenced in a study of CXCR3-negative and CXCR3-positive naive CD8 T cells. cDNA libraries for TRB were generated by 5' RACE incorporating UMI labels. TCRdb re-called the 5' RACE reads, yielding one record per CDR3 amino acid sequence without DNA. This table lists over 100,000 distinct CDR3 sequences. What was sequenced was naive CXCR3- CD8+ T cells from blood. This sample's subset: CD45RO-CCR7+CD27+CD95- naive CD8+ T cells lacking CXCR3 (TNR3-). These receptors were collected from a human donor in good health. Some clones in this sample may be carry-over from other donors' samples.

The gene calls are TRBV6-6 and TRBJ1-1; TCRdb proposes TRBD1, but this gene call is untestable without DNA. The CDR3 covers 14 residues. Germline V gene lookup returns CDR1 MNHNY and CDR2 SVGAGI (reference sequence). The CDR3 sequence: CASSYRAGDTEAFF.

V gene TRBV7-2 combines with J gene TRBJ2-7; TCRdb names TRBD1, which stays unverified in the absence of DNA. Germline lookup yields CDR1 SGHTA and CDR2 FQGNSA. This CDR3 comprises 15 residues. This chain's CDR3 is CASSPAWAGSYEQYF.

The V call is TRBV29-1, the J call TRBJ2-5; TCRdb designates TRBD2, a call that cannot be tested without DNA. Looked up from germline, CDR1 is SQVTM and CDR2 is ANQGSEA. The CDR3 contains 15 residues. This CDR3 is CSALEAGVAEETQYF.

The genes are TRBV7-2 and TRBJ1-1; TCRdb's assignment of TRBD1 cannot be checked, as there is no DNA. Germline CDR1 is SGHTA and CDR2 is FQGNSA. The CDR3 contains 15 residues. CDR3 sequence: CASSYGTGAGTEAFF.

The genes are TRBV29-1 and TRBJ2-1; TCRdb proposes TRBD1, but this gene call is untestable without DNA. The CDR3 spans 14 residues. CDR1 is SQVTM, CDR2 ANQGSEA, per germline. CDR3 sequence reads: CSVVWGASYNEQFF.

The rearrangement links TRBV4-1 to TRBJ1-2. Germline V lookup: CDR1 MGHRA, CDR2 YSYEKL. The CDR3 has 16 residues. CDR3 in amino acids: CASSQDGTAEAYGYTF.

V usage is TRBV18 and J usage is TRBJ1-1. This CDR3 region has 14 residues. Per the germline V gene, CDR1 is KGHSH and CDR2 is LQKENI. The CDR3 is CASSPSGLYTEAFF.

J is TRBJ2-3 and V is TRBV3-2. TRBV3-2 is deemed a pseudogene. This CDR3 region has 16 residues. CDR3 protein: CASSQDRAESTDTQYF.

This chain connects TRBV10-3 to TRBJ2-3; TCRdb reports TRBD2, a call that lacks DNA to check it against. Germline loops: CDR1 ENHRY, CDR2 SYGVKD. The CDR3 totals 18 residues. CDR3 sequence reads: CAISESRGLAGDTDTQYF.

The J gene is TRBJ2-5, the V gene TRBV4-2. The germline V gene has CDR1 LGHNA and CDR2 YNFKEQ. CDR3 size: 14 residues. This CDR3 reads CASSQGYGRETQYF.

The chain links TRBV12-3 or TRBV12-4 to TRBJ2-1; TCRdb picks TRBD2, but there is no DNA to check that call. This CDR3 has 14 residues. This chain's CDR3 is CASALDPSYNEQFF.

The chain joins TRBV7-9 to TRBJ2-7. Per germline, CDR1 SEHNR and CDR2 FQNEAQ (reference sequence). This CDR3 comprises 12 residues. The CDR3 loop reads CASSYNSYEQYF. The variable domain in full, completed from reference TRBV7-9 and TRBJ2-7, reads DTGVSQNPRHKITKRGQNVTFRCDPISEHNRLYWYRQTLGQGPEFLTYFQNEAQLEKSRLLSDRFSAERPKGSFSTLEIQRTEQGDSAMYLCASSYNSYEQYFGPGTRLTVT.

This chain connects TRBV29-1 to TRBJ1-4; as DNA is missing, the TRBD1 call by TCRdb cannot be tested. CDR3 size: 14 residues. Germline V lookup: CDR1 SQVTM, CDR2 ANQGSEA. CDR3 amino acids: CSVVKTGEDEKLFF.

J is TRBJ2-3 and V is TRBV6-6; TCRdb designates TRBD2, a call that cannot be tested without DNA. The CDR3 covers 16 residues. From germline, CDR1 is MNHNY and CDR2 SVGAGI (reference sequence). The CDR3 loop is CASSYQGLAETDTQYF.

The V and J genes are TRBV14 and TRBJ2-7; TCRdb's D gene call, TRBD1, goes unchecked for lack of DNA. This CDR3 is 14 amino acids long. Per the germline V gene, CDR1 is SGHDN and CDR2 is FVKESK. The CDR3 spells CASSQGQGAYEQYF.

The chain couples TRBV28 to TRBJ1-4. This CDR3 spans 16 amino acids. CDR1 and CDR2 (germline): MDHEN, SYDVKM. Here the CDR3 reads CASTAETGATNEKLFF.

CDR3 region: CSVERTDGYEQYF. The rearrangement uses TRBV29-1 and TRBJ2-7; the D gene TCRdb calls, TRBD1, cannot be checked with no DNA. The V gene's germline CDR1 is SQVTM and CDR2 ANQGSEA. The CDR3 runs to 13 residues.

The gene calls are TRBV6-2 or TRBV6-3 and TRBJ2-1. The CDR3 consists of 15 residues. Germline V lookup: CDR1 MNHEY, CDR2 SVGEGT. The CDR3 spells CASSFLGGADNEQFF.

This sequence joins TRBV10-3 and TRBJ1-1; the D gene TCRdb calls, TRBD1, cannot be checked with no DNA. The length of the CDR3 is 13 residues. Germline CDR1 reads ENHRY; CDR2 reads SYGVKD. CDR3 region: CAITETGTTEAFF.

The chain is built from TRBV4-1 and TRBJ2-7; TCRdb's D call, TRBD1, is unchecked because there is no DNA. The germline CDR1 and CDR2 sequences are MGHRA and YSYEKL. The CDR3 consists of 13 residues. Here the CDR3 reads CASSSRASFEQYF.

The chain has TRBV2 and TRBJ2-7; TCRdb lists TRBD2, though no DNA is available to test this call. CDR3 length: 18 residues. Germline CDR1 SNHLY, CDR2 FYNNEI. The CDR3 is CASSDMTSGGTGTYEQYF.

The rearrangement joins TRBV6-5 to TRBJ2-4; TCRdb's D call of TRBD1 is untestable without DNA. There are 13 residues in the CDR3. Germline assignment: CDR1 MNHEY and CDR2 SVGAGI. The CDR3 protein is CASRPVDRDIQYF.

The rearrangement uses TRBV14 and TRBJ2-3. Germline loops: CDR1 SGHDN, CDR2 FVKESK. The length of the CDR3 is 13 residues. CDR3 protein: CASSLFYADTQYF.

CDR3 in amino acids: CASSLTETYGYTF. The rearrangement uses TRBV28 and TRBJ1-2; the TCRdb D gene call, TRBD1, has no DNA to confirm it. The CDR3 covers 13 residues. Per the germline V gene, CDR1 is MDHEN and CDR2 is SYDVKM.

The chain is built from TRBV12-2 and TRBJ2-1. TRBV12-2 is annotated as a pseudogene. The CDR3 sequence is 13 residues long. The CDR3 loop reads CASRLEEHNEQFF.